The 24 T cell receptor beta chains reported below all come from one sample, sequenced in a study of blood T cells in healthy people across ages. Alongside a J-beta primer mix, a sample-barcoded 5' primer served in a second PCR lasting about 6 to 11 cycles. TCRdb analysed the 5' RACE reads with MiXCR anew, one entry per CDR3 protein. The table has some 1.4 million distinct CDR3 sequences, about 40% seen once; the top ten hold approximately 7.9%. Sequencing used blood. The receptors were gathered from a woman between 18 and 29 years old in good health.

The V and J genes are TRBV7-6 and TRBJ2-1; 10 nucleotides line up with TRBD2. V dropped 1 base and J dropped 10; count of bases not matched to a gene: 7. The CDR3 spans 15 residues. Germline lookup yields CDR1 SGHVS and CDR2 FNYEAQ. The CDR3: CASSLDRLAGGEQFF. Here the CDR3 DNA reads TGTGCCAGCAGCTTAGATAGGTTAGCGGGGGGAGAGCAGTTCTTC.

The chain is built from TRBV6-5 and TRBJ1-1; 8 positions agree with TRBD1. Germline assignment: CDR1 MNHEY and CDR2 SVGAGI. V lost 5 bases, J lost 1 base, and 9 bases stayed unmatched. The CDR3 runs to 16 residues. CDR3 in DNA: TGTGCCAGCAGTCAATTTCTCGGGACAGGGAACACTGAAGCTTTCTTT. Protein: CASSQFLGTGNTEAFF.

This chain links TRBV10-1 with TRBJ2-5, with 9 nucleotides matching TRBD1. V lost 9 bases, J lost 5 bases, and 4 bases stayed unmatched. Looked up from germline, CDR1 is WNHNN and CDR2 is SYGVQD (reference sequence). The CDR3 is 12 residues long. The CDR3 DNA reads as TGCGCCAGTCACAGGGGGCGCGAGACCCAGTACTTC. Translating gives CASHRGRETQYF.

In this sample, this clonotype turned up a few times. CDR3 sequence reads: CASGSRALATEAFF. CDR3 nucleotide sequence: TGTGCCAGCGGCTCAAGGGCCCTAGCTACTGAAGCTTTCTTT. The rearrangement joins TRBV11-2 to TRBJ1-1, with D unresolved. Per germline, CDR1 SGHAT and CDR2 FQNNGV. The CDR3 totals 14 residues. The V gene lost 8 bases and the J gene lost 5 bases, with 18 bases spanning the gap. The full variable domain, its missing parts supplied by reference TRBV11-2 and TRBJ1-1, is EAGVAQSPRYKIIEKRQSVAFWCNPISGHATLYWYQQILGQGPKLLIQFQNNGVVDDSQLPKDRFSAERLKGVDSTLKIQPAKLEDSAVYLCASGSRALATEAFFGQGTRLTVV.

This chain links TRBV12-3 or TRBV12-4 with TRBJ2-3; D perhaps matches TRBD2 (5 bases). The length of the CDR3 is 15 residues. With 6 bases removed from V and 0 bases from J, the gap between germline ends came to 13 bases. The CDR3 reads CASSRLPASTDTQYF. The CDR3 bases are TGTGCCAGCAGCAGACTACCAGCTAGCACAGATACGCAGTATTTT.

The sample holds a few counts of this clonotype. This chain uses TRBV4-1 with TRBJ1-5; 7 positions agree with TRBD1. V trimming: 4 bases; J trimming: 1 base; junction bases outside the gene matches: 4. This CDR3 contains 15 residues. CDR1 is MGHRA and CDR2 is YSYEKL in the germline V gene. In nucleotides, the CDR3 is TGCGCCAGCAGCCCGACAGGGATGAGCAATCAGCCCCAGCATTTT. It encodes CASSPTGMSNQPQHF.

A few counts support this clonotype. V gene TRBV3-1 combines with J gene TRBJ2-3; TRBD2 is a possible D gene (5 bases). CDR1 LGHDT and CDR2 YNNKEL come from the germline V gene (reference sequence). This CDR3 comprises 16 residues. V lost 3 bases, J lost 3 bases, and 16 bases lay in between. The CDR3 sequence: CASSHIAGLSTDTQYF. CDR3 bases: TGTGCCAGCAGCCATATCGCGGGCCTCTCGACAGATACGCAGTATTTT.

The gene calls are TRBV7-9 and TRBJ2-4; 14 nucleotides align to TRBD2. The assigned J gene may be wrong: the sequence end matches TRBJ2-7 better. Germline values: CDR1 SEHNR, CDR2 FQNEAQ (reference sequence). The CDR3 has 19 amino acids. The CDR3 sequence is CASSFPTSGRVMGSYEQYF. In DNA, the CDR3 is TGTGCCAGCAGCTTCCCGACTAGCGGGAGGGTTATGGGCTCCTACGAGCAGTACTTC.

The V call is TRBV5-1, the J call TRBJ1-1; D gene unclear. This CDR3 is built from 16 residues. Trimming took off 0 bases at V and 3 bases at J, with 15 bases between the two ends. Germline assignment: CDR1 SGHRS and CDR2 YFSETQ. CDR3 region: CASSLAGNPGDTEAFF. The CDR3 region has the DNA TGCGCCAGCAGCTTGGCTGGGAACCCCGGGGACACTGAAGCTTTCTTT.

CDR3: CASSAGYRGPDEQYF. The CDR3 nucleotides are TGTGCCAGCAGTGCCGGTTATCGGGGGCCGGATGAGCAGTACTTC. This chain connects TRBV27 to TRBJ2-5; the D gene could be TRBD1 or TRBD2 (6 bases each). V lost 5 bases and J lost 11, with 24 bases in between. From germline, CDR1 is MNHEY and CDR2 SMNVEV (reference sequence). This CDR3 region has 15 residues.

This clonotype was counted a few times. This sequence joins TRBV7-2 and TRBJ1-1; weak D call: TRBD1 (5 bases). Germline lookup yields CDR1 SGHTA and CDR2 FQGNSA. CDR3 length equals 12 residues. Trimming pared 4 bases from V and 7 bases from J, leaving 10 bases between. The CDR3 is CASSYNRFEAFF. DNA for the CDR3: TGTGCCAGCAGCTACAACAGGTTTGAAGCTTTCTTT.

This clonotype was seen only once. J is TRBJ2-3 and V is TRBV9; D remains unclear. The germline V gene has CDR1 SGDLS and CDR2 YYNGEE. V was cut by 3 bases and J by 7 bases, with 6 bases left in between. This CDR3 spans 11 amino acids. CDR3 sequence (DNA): TGTGCCAGCAGCGGGTCGAATACGCAGTATTTT. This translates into CASSGSNTQYF.

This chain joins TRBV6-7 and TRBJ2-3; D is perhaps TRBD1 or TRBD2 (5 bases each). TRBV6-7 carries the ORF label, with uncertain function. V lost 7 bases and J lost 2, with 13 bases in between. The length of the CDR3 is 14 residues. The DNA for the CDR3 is TGTGCCAGCAACCGGGACCCCCACACAGATACGCAGTATTTT. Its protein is CASNRDPHTDTQYF.

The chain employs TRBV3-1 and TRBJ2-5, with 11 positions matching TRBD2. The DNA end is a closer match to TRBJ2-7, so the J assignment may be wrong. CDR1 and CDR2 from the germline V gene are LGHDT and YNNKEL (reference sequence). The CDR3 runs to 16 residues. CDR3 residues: CASSPRNLAGGDEQYF. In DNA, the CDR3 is TGTGCCAGCAGTCCAAGAAACCTAGCGGGAGGAGACGAGCAGTACTTC.

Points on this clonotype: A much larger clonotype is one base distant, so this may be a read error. CDR3 sequence: CACSPTSGPQETQYF. The CDR3 coding sequence is TGTGCCTGCAGCCCAACTAGCGGACCTCAAGAGACCCAGTACTTC. The chain couples TRBV7-3 to TRBJ2-4; 8 positions agree with TRBD2. The end of the DNA aligns better with TRBJ2-5, so the J call may be wrong. The CDR3 spans 15 residues. CDR1 SGHTA and CDR2 FQGTGA come from the germline V gene.

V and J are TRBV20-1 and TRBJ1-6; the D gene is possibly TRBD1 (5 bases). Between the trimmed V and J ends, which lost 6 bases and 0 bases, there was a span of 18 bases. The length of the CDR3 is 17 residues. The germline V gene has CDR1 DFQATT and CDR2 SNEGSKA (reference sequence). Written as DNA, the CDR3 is TGCAGTGCCGCGTTTCCGGGACGCAGCTCCTATAATTCACCCCTCCACTTT. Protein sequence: CSAAFPGRSSYNSPLHF.

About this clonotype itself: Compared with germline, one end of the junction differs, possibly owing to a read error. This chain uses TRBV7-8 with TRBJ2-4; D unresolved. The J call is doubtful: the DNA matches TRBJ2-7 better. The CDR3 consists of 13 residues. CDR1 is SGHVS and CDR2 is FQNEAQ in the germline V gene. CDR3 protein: CASSVATAGEQYF. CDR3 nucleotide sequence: TGTGCCAGCAGCGTAGCTACTGCTGGCGAGCAGTACTTC.

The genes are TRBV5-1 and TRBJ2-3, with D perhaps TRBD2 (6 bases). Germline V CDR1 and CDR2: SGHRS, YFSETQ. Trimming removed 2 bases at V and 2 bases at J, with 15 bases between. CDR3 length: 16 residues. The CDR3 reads CASSFQSSANTDTQYF. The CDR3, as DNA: TGCGCCAGCAGCTTCCAGTCTAGCGCCAACACAGATACGCAGTATTTT.

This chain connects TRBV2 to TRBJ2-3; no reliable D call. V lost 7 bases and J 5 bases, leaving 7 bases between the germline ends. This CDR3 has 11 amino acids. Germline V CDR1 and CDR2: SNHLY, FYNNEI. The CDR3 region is CASTQGDTQYF. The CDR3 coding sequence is TGTGCCAGCACACAAGGAGATACGCAGTATTTT.

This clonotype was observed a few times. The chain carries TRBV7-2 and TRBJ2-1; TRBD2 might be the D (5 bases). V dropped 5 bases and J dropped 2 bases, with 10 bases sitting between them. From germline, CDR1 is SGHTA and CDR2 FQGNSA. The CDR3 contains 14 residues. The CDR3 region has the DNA TGTGCCAGCAGCCCCTGGACTCCCTACAATGAGCAGTTCTTC. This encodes CASSPWTPYNEQFF.

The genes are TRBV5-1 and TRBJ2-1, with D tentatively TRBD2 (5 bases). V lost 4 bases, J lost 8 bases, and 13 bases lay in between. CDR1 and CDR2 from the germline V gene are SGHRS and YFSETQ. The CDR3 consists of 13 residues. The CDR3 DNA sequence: TGCGCCAGCAGCCCCATGCTGGGAGATGAGCAGTTCTTC. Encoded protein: CASSPMLGDEQFF.

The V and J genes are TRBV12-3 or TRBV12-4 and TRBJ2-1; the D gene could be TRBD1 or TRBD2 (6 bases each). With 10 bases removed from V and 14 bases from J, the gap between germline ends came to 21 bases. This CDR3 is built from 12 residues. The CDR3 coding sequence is TGTGCCAATAGGAAAGAGGGGGGTAGGGAGTTCTTC. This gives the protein CANRKEGGREFF.

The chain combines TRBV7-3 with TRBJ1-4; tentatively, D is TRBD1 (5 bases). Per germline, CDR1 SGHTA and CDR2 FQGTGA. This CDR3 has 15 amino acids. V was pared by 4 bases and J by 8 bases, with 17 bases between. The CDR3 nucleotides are TGTGCCAGCAGCTCCACCGCGGGGGGAAGGGAAAAACTGTTTTTT. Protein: CASSSTAGGREKLFF. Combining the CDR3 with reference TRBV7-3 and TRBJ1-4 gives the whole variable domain GAGVSQTPSNKVTEKGKYVELRCDPISGHTALYWYRQSLGQGPEFLIYFQGTGAADDSGLPNDRFFAVRPEGSVSTLKIQRTERGDSAVYLCASSSTAGGREKLFFGSGTQLSVL.

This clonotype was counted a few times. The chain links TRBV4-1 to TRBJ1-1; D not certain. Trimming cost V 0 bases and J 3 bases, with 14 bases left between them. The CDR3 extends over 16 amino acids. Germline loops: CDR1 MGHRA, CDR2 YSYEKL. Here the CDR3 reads CASSQEAGVVHTEAFF. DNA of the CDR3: TGCGCCAGCAGCCAAGAAGCTGGGGTTGTGCACACTGAAGCTTTCTTT.